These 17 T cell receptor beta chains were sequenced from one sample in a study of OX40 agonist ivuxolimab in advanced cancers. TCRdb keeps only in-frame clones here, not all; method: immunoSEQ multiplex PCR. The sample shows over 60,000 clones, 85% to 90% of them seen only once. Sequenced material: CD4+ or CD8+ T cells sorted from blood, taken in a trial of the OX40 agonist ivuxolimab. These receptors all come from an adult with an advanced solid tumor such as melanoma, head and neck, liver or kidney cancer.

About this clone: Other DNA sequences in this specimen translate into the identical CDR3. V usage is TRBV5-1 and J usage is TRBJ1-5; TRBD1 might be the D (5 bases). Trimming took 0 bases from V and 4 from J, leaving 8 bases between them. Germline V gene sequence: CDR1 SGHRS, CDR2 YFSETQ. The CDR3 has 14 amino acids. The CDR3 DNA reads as TGCGCCAGCAGCTTGGCGGGGGGTAATCAGCCCCAGCATTTT. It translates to CASSLAGGNQPQHF.

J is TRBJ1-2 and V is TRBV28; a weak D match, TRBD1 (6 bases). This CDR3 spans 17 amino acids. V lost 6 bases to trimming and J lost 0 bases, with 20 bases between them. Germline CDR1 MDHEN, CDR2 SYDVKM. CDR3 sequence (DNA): TGTGCCAGCAGCCCGCCGGGACAAGGATTAGCTAACTATGGCTACACCTTC. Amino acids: CASSPPGQGLANYGYTF.

The CDR3: CASRDFSGGAKNEQFF. The CDR3 bases are TGTGCCAGCAGGGATTTTAGCGGGGGGGCCAAGAATGAGCAGTTCTTC. J is TRBJ2-1 and V is TRBV28; 11 bases are a match to TRBD2. CDR3 length: 16 amino acids. Germline values: CDR1 MDHEN, CDR2 SYDVKM. V trimming: 6 bases; J trimming: 7 bases; junction bases outside the gene matches: 11.

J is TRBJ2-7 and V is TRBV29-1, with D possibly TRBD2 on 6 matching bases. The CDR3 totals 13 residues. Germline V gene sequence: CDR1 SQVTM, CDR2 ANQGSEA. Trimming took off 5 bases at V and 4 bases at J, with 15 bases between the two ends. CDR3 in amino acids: CSVSNGRGYEQYF. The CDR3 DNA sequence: TGCAGCGTTTCCAACGGGAGAGGGTACGAGCAGTACTTC.

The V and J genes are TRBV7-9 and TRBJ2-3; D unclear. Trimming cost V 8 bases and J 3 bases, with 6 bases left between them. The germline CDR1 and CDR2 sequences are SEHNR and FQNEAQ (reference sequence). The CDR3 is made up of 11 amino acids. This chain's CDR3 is CASGLTDTQYF. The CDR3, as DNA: TGTGCCAGCGGGTTAACAGATACGCAGTATTTT.

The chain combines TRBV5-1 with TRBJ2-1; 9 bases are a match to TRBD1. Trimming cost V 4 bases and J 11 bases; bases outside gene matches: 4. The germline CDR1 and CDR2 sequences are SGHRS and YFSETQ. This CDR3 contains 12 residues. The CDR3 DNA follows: TGCGCCAGCAGCCGGGACAGGGATCAGCAGTTCTTC. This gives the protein CASSRDRDQQFF.

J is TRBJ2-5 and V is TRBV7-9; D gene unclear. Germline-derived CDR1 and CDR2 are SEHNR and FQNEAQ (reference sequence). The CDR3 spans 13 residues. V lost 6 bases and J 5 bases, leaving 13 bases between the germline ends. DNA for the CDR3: TGTGCCAGCAGACCAGTGGGCGAGGAGACCCAGTACTTC. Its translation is CASRPVGEETQYF.

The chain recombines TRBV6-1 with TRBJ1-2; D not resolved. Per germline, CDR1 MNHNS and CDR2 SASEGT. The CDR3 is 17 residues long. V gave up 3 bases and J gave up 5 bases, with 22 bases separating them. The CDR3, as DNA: TGTGCCAGCAGTGAGGCTTTGATAGGGCGAGGGATTTATGGCTACACCTTC. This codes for CASSEALIGRGIYGYTF.

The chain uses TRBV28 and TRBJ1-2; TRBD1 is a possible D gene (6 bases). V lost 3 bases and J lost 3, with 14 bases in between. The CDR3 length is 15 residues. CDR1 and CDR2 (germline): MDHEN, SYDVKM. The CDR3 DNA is TGTGCCAGCAGTTTCCCGGCGGGGGGGCACTATGGCTACACCTTC. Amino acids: CASSFPAGGHYGYTF.

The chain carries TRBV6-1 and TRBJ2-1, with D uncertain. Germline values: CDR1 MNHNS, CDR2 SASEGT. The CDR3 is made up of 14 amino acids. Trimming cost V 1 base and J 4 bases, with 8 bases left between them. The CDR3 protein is CASSEDGPYNEQFF. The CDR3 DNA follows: TGTGCCAGCAGTGAAGACGGGCCTTACAATGAGCAGTTCTTC.

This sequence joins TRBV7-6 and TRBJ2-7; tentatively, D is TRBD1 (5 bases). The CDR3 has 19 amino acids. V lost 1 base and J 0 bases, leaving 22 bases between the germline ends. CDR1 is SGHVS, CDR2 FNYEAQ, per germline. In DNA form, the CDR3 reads TGTGCCAGCAGCTTAGGGGCCCCCTTTTGGGGCACAAGCTCCTACGAGCAGTACTTC. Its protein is CASSLGAPFWGTSSYEQYF.

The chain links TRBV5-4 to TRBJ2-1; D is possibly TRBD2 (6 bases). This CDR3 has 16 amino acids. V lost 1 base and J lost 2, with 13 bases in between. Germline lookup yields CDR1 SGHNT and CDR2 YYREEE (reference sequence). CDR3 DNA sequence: TGTGCCAGCAGCTTGCGTTTAGCGGATGCCTACAATGAGCAGTTCTTC. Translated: CASSLRLADAYNEQFF.

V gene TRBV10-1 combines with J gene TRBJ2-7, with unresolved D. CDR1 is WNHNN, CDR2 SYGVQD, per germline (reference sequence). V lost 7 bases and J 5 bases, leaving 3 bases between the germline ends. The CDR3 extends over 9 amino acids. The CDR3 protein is CASKNEQYF. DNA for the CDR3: TGCGCCAGCAAGAACGAGCAGTACTTC.

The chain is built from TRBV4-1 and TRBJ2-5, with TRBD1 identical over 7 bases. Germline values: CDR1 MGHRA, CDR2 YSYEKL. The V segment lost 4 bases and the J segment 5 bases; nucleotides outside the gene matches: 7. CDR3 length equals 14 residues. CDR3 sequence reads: CASSLRQGLETQYF. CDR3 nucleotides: TGCGCCAGCAGCCTCCGACAGGGTCTGGAGACCCAGTACTTC.

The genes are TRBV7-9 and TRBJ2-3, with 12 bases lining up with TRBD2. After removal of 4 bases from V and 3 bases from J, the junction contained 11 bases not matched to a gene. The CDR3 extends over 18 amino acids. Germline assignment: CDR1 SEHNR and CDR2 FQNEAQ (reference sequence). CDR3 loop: CASSSGLAGSGGTDTQYF. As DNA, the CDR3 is TGTGCCAGCAGCTCTGGACTAGCGGGAAGCGGTGGTACAGATACGCAGTATTTT.

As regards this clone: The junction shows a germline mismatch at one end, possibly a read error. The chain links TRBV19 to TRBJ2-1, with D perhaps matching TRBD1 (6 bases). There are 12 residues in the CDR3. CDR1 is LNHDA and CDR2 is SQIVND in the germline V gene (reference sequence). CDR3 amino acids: CASSIDEQGRFF. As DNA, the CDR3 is TGTGCCAGTAGCATAGATGAACAGGGACGGTTCTTC. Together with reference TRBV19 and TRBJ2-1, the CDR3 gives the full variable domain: DGGITQSPKYLFRKEGQNVTLSCEQNLNHDAMYWYRQDPGQGLRLIYYSQIVNDFQKGDIAEGYSVSREKKESFPLTVTSAQKNPTAFYLCASSIDEQGRFFGPGTRLTVL.

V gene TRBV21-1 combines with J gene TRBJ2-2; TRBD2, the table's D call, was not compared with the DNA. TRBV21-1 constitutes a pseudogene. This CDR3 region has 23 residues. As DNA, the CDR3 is TGTGCCAGCAGCAAACCCATCCGGAGGAGGGCGCGGTGGCAAGGGCCTAGGACCGGGGAGCTGTTTTTT. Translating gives CASSKPIRRRARWQGPRTGELFF.